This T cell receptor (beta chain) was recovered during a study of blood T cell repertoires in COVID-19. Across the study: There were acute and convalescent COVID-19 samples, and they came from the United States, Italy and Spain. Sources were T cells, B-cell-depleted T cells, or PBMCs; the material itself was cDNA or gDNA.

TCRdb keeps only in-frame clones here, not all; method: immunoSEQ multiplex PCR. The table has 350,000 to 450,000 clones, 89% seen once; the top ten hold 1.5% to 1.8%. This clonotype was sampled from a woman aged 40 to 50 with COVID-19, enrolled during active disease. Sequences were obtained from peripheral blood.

This chain's CDR3 is CASSVRDSTSTDTQYF. The CDR3 DNA reads TGTGCCAGCAGCGTCCGGGACAGCACTAGCACAGATACGCAGTATTTT. The chain carries TRBV9 and TRBJ2-3, with 7 bases fitting TRBD1. The germline V gene has CDR1 SGDLS and CDR2 YYNGEE. The CDR3 runs to 16 residues. V was clipped by 2 bases and J by 0 bases; unmatched bases: 6.